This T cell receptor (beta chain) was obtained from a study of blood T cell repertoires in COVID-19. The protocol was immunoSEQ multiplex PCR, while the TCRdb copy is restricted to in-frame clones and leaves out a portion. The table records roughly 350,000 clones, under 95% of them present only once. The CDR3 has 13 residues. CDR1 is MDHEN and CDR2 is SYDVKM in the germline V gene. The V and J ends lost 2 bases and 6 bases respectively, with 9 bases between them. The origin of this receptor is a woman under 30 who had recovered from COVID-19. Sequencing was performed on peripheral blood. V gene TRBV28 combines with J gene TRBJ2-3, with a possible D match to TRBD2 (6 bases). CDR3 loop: CASSLGGLDTQYF. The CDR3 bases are TGTGCCAGCAGTTTAGGAGGGCTGGATACGCAGTATTTT.